The entry below gives a single T cell receptor beta chain sequence along with its context. No antigen is known for it. Overlapping HIV-1 Gag 15-mer peptides at 0.85 to 1 ug per peptide per mL were used. Sorted nonresponding memory CD4+ T cells were CD40L-negative, CD69-negative, CD45RO-high. An approximately 17-hour stimulation of CD8-depleted PBMCs used anti-CD28/CD49d costimulation, CD40-blocking antibody and enfuvirtide. These data belong to a study of persistence of HIV-infected CD4 T cells. Turning to the study itself: A couple of participants gave one leukapheresis sample; others gave up to about 180 mL blood repeatedly. Study-level results: Degenerate expanded CDR3beta sequences were enriched among CMV- and Gag-responding cells. TCRbeta richness was lower in CMV- and Gag-responding cells than in anti-CD3/anti-CD28-responding cells.

Per germline, CDR1 MNHEY and CDR2 SMNVEV (reference sequence). The CDR3 totals 16 residues. V lost 3 bases to trimming and J lost 0 bases, with 9 bases between them. This was the immunoSEQ version 4 assay in survey mode. Repertoires were generated with immunoSEQ multiplex PCR, while TCRdb's copy carries only in-frame clones and drops some. The sample lists around 39,000 clones, around four fifths occurring once. The receptor comes from an adult with HIV. The donor label of this sample is uncertain. The sample was cultured CD4+ T cells from PBMCs, taken from a patient who received antiretroviral therapy. The chain carries TRBV27 and TRBJ2-6; D ambiguous. For the CDR3, the DNA is TGTGCCAGCAGTTTTAGGAAGGACTCTGGGGCCAACGTCCTGACTTTC. It specifies CASSFRKDSGANVLTF.